This T cell receptor beta chain comes out of a study of siplizumab effects on memory and regulatory T cells. In regard to this clone: No antigen is known for it.

The CDR3 is 13 residues long. V was shortened by 11 bases and J by 1 base, with 15 bases between the two germline ends. Germline V CDR1 and CDR2: SGHNT, YENEEA. Assays were performed on approximately 1.1 x 10^5 TCR templates per sample. Clones were sequenced by immunoSEQ multiplex PCR, and TCRdb holds only the in-frame ones, with some missing. This sample carries 100,000 or so clones, 90% to 95% of them seen once, and the ten largest clones take 0.32%. Study-wide points: Under siplizumab, an average around 66% of mappable alloreactive CD4+ clones were Treg-derived, compared with roughly 27% in controls. Confirmation was lacking for the suppressive function of proliferating Tregs derived from siplizumab cultures.

The V gene is TRBV11-3, the J gene TRBJ2-7, with D maybe TRBD1 (5 bases). This clonotype was sampled from a human donor in good health. Sequences were obtained from CD4+ T cells sorted from blood. For the CDR3, the DNA is TGTGCCTCATCTCAGGGTACTTCCTACGAGCAGTACTTC. This sequence encodes CASSQGTSYEQYF.